A single sample is the source of the 30 T cell receptor beta chains below, sequenced in a study of T cell repertoires in cytomegalovirus infection. TCRdb itself ran the reads through MiXCR, one entry per CDR3 protein. The table lists about 480,000 distinct CDR3 sequences, roughly 34% of them singletons. These receptors have no identified antigens. Source: cultured PBMCs, taken from culture after CMV antigen stimulation. These receptors all stem from a human donor in good health (CMV status not recorded). Some clones in this sample may be carry-over from other donors' samples.

This clonotype was found a few times. V and J are TRBV7-3 and TRBJ2-1; the match to TRBD2 covers 7 bases. Per germline, CDR1 SGHTA and CDR2 FQGTGA. CDR3 size: 18 residues. V shed 0 bases and J 0 bases; nucleotides not matched to a gene: 8. CDR3 protein: CASSLTLRGGSSYNEQFF. CDR3 nucleotide sequence: TGTGCCAGCAGCTTAACCCTCCGCGGCGGGAGCTCCTACAATGAGCAGTTCTTC.

The gene calls are TRBV5-6 and TRBJ1-3; D remains unclear. Germline CDR1 is SGHDT and CDR2 is YYEEEE. The V gene lost 0 bases and the J gene lost 1 base, with 14 bases spanning the gap. This CDR3 spans 17 amino acids. Here the CDR3 reads CASSLEAGWTSGNTIYF. CDR3 DNA: TGTGCCAGCAGCTTGGAGGCAGGATGGACGTCTGGAAACACCATATATTTT.

This clonotype was seen at least ten times. The V gene is TRBV7-2, the J gene TRBJ1-2; D unresolved. V was shortened by 2 bases and J by 4 bases, with 14 bases between the two germline ends. CDR1 and CDR2 from the germline V gene are SGHTA and FQGNSA. The CDR3 has 15 amino acids. The chain's CDR3 is CASSLSIGMGYGYTF. CDR3 DNA: TGTGCCAGCAGCTTATCAATAGGGATGGGCTATGGCTACACCTTC.

The sample holds a few counts of this clonotype. The genes are TRBV7-9 and TRBJ1-2; no reliable D call. This CDR3 region has 18 residues. Per germline, CDR1 SEHNR and CDR2 FQNEAQ (reference sequence). Between the trimmed V and J ends, which lost 6 bases and 2 bases, there was a span of 25 bases. The CDR3 nucleotides are TGTGCCAGCAGGGAGACCCGGCTCCGCACTCCGCAGAACTATGGCTACACCTTC. Translated: CASRETRLRTPQNYGYTF.

The J gene is TRBJ1-2, the V gene TRBV4-1; TRBD1 is a possible D gene (5 bases). Per germline, CDR1 MGHRA and CDR2 YSYEKL. Between the trimmed V and J ends, which lost 0 bases and 1 base, there was a span of 6 bases. The CDR3 totals 14 residues. CDR3 residues: CASSQDQGNYGYTF. The CDR3 bases are TGCGCCAGCAGCCAAGATCAGGGTAACTATGGCTACACCTTC.

The sample holds many counts of this clonotype. The chain carries TRBV7-2 and TRBJ2-7, with D possibly TRBD1 on 5 matching bases. The CDR3 length is 14 residues. CDR1 and CDR2 from the germline V gene are SGHTA and FQGNSA. Trimming took 0 bases from V and 3 from J, leaving 9 bases between them. For the CDR3, the DNA is TGTGCCAGCAGCTTAGCTCCAGGGTACTACGAGCAGTACGTC. The encoded protein is CASSLAPGYYEQYV.

This clonotype was detected only once. The CDR3 loop reads CASSVARQGRQFF. CDR3 nucleotide sequence: TGTGCCAGCAGCGTAGCTCGACAGGGGCGGCAGTTCTTC. The V and J genes are TRBV9 and TRBJ2-1; TRBD1 agrees at 8 bases. Germline CDR1 and CDR2: SGDLS and YYNGEE. CDR3 size: 13 residues. Unmatched junction bases numbered 5, after V lost 0 bases and J lost 12 bases.

This chain uses TRBV20-1 with TRBJ2-3; unclear D gene. The germline V gene encodes CDR1 DFQATT and CDR2 SNEGSKA (reference sequence). The CDR3 has 13 residues. V was trimmed by 3 bases and J by 4 bases, leaving 11 bases between them. The CDR3 reads CSASLVVSDTQYF. The CDR3 DNA is TGCAGTGCTAGTCTTGTCGTCTCAGATACGCAGTATTTT.

The J gene is TRBJ1-1, the V gene TRBV20-1; D is uncertain. Trimming stripped 0 bases from V and 4 bases from J, with 12 bases between. Germline V gene sequence: CDR1 DFQATT, CDR2 SNEGSKA (reference sequence). The CDR3 is 14 amino acids. The DNA for the CDR3 is TGCAGTGCTAGAGATGGTAGAACGGCCACTGAAGCTTTCTTT. Translating it yields CSARDGRTATEAFF.

The chain couples TRBV7-2 to TRBJ2-1; no clear D. The CDR3 is 14 residues long. V lost 1 base to trimming and J lost 5 bases, with 9 bases between them. Germline CDR1 is SGHTA and CDR2 is FQGNSA. The CDR3 is CASSLGLRDNEQFF. CDR3 sequence (DNA): TGTGCCAGCAGCTTAGGGCTCCGAGACAATGAGCAGTTCTTC.

This clonotype was seen more than once but under ten times. The rearrangement uses TRBV27 and TRBJ2-7, with D possibly being TRBD1 (6 bases). The V gene's germline CDR1 is MNHEY and CDR2 SMNVEV (reference sequence). V lost 5 bases to trimming and J lost 2 bases, with 13 bases between them. This CDR3 has 14 residues. DNA of the CDR3: TGTGCCAGCAGTCTCATCCCAGGGGCCTACGAGCAGTACTTC. It translates to CASSLIPGAYEQYF.

This clonotype was counted between two and nine times. J is TRBJ1-2 and V is TRBV9, with 7 bases identical to TRBD1. The V and J ends lost 1 base and 0 bases, in that order; junction bases with no gene match: 3. The CDR3 is made up of 15 amino acids. From germline, CDR1 is SGDLS and CDR2 YYNGEE. CDR3 coding DNA: TGTGCCAGCAGCGTATTTGGGACAGCTAACTATGGCTACACCTTC. Protein product: CASSVFGTANYGYTF. The full variable domain, in which reference TRBV9 and TRBJ1-2 provide the parts outside the CDR3, is DSGVTQTPKHLITATGQRVTLRCSPRSGDLSVYWYQQSLDQGLQFLIQYYNGEERAKGNILERFSAQQFPDLHSELNLSSLELGDSALYFCASSVFGTANYGYTFGSGTRLTVV.

The chain combines TRBV11-1 with TRBJ2-7, with a weak D call TRBD1 (5 bases). The CDR3 sequence is 15 residues long. Germline-derived CDR1 and CDR2 are SGHAT and FQDESV (reference sequence). The ends were cut back, 3 bases at V and 5 bases at J, with 17 bases in the middle. The CDR3 DNA sequence: TGTGCCAGCAGCTTCCAGAAGGGGCCGGTGGACGAGCAGTACTTC. Amino acid sequence: CASSFQKGPVDEQYF.

The chain couples TRBV7-2 to TRBJ2-5; D perhaps matches TRBD2 (6 bases). The CDR3 length is 15 residues. V lost 0 bases to trimming and J lost 1 base, with 9 bases between them. Per germline, CDR1 SGHTA and CDR2 FQGNSA. This CDR3 reads CASSLAGSGQETQYF. Here the CDR3 DNA reads TGTGCCAGCAGCTTAGCGGGTAGCGGCCAAGAGACCCAGTACTTC.

In this sample, this clonotype turned up a few times. This chain links TRBV6-1 with TRBJ2-1; TRBD2 is a possible D gene (6 bases). Germline V gene lookup returns CDR1 MNHNS and CDR2 SASEGT. CDR3 length: 11 residues. Trimming stripped 5 bases from V and 10 bases from J, with 9 bases between. The CDR3 DNA follows: TGTGCCAGCAGTCCCCGGGGGGAGCAGTTCTTC. Its translation: CASSPRGEQFF.

This clonotype was found a few times. V and J are TRBV19 and TRBJ1-2, with 9 bases that match TRBD1. The germline CDR1 and CDR2 sequences are LNHDA and SQIVND (reference sequence). Trimming removed 6 bases from V and 3 bases from J; junction bases left unmatched: 11. This CDR3 has 16 amino acids. The CDR3 reads CASSRKTGGSDYGYTF. CDR3 in DNA: TGTGCCAGTAGCCGGAAGACAGGGGGGTCGGACTATGGCTACACCTTC.

V usage is TRBV7-2 and J usage is TRBJ1-1; no definite D call. The CDR3 has 15 amino acids. Trimming stripped 5 bases from V and 1 base from J, with 14 bases between. In germline, CDR1 is SGHTA, CDR2 FQGNSA. CDR3 region: CASSHNGGRNTEAFF. CDR3 bases: TGTGCCAGCAGCCACAACGGTGGGAGGAACACTGAAGCTTTCTTT.

There are a few counts of this clonotype. The V and J genes are TRBV27 and TRBJ2-5; 7 positions agree with TRBD2. CDR1 and CDR2 from the germline V gene are MNHEY and SMNVEV (reference sequence). The CDR3 consists of 13 residues. Trimming at V came to 2 bases and at J to 3 bases, leaving 0 bases not matched to a gene. The CDR3: CASSLRGEETQYF. The CDR3 region has the DNA TGTGCCAGCAGTTTACGGGGGGAAGAGACCCAGTACTTC.

The sample holds many counts of this clonotype. This chain connects TRBV6-2 or TRBV6-3 to TRBJ2-1, with 9 nucleotides matching TRBD2. After removal of 6 bases from V and 0 bases from J, the junction contained 3 bases not matched to a gene. This CDR3 is built from 15 residues. Germline assignment: CDR1 MNHEY and CDR2 SVGEGT. CDR3 loop: CASRSSGSSYNEQFF. The CDR3 DNA reads TGTGCCAGCAGAAGTAGCGGGAGCTCCTACAATGAGCAGTTCTTC.

The J gene is TRBJ1-4, the V gene TRBV7-8; 8 bases map to TRBD1. V shed 5 bases, J shed 0 bases, and the junction held 8 bases outside the gene matches. CDR1 is SGHVS, CDR2 FQNEAQ, per germline. The CDR3 consists of 17 residues. The CDR3 is CASSGRDRKTTNEKLFF. In nucleotides, the CDR3 is TGTGCCAGCAGCGGCCGGGACAGGAAGACAACTAATGAAAAACTGTTTTTT. The full variable domain, with the rest looked up from reference TRBV7-8 and TRBJ1-4, is GAGVSQSPRYKVAKRGQDVALRCDPISGHVSLFWYQQALGQGPEFLTYFQNEAQLDKSGLPSDRFFAERPEGSVSTLKIQRTQQEDSAVYLCASSGRDRKTTNEKLFFGSGTQLSVL.

The V call is TRBV7-2, the J call TRBJ2-7; TRBD2 matches at 8 bases. Germline V lookup: CDR1 SGHTA, CDR2 FQGNSA. V trimming: 5 bases; J trimming: 3 bases; junction bases outside the gene matches: 6. This CDR3 is built from 14 residues. The CDR3 reads CASSPGRGSYEQYF. The CDR3 nucleotides read TGTGCCAGCAGCCCCGGGAGGGGCAGCTACGAGCAGTACTTC.

This clonotype was recorded only once. Germline is not matched at one junction end, which may reflect a read error. The chain carries TRBV11-3 and TRBJ2-1, with unresolved D. CDR1 and CDR2 (germline): SGHNT, YENEEA. CDR3 size: 17 residues. DNA of the CDR3: TGTGCCAGCAGCTTAGGCCCTTTGAACGGCTCCTACGATGAGCAGTTCTTC. It is translated as CASSLGPLNGSYDEQFF.

Remarks on this clonotype: Being one base from a much bigger clone, this may be a read error. The chain is built from TRBV7-6 and TRBJ2-1; D ambiguous. Looked up from germline, CDR1 is SGHVS and CDR2 is FNYEAQ. There are 17 residues in the CDR3. The CDR3 here is CVTSRTLDGFLYNEQFF. CDR3 nucleotides: TGTGTCACCAGCCGGACCCTCGACGGATTCCTCTACAATGAGCAGTTCTTC.

V gene TRBV4-1 combines with J gene TRBJ2-7, with TRBD2 matching 14 bases. The V gene end was trimmed by 0 bases and the J gene end by 5 bases; junction bases not matched to a gene: 9. Germline values: CDR1 MGHRA, CDR2 YSYEKL. CDR3 length: 18 amino acids. In DNA form, the CDR3 reads TGCGCCAGCAGCCAAGATCCCGGGACTAGCGGGAGAAGGAACGAGCAGTACTTC. It yields the protein CASSQDPGTSGRRNEQYF.

This clonotype was seen at least ten times. The chain has TRBV4-2 and TRBJ2-7; 9 bases agree with TRBD1. This CDR3 region has 15 residues. Per germline, CDR1 LGHNA and CDR2 YNFKEQ. With 4 bases clipped from V and 5 bases from J, the junction kept 9 bases outside the gene matches. CDR3: CASSPRWTGADEQYF. CDR3 in DNA: TGTGCCAGCAGCCCCCGCTGGACAGGGGCGGACGAGCAGTACTTC.

The chain carries TRBV30 and TRBJ1-2, with 9 bases matching TRBD1. The germline gives CDR1 GTSNPN, CDR2 SVGIG (reference sequence). V lost 3 bases to trimming and J lost 5 bases; unmatched junction nucleotides: 7. CDR3 length: 14 residues. CDR3 coding DNA: TGTGCCTGGAGGAGGGGACAGGGAGGATATGGCTACACCTTC. Encoded protein: CAWRRGQGGYGYTF.

This chain links TRBV7-9 with TRBJ1-6; 7 nucleotides agree with TRBD1. The CDR3 loop spans 18 amino acids. Germline trimming cut 5 bases from V and 9 bases from J; bases unmatched to any gene: 19. Germline V gives CDR1 SEHNR, CDR2 FQNEAQ (reference sequence). Here the CDR3 reads CASSPRGALHIPISPLHF. The CDR3 DNA reads as TGTGCCAGCAGCCCCAGGGGGGCATTGCATATTCCCATTTCACCCCTCCACTTT.

V and J are TRBV15 and TRBJ2-1, with 7 nucleotides matching TRBD2. Germline V lookup: CDR1 LNHNV, CDR2 YYDKDF (reference sequence). The CDR3 spans 15 residues. V gave up 5 bases and J gave up 0 bases; unmatched junction bases: 4. The CDR3 reads CATSRGEGSYNEQFF. Written as DNA, the CDR3 is TGTGCCACCAGCCGGGGGGAGGGCTCCTACAATGAGCAGTTCTTC.

In its sample, this clonotype was seen a few times. This chain links TRBV7-2 with TRBJ2-5; 15 bases fit TRBD2. V gave up 5 bases and J gave up 3 bases; unmatched junction bases: 7. Germline CDR1 reads SGHTA; CDR2 reads FQGNSA. The CDR3 consists of 17 residues. CDR3 sequence (DNA): TGTGCCAGCAGCCCCTGGACTAGCGGGAGGGGGGAAGAGACCCAGTACTTC. It specifies CASSPWTSGRGEETQYF.

The chain is built from TRBV24-1 and TRBJ2-1, with 8 bases aligning to TRBD2. V gave up 6 bases and J gave up 2 bases; unmatched junction bases: 2. CDR1 is KGHDR and CDR2 is SFDVKD in the germline V gene. CDR3 length: 14 residues. CDR3 sequence (DNA): TGTGCCACCAGTCCCGGGGGGGCCTACAATGAGCAGTTCTTC. This sequence encodes CATSPGGAYNEQFF.